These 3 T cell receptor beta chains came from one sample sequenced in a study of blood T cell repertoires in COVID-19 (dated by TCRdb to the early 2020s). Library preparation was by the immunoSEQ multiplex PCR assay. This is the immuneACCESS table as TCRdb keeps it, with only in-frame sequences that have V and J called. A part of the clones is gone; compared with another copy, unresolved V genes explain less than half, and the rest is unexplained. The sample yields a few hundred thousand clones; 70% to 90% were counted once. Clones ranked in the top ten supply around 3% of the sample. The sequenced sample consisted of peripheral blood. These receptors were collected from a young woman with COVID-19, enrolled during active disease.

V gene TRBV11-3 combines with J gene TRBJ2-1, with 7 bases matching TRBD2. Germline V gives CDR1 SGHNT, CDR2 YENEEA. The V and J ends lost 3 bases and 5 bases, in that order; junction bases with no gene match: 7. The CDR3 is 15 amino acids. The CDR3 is CASSLGGRGHNEQFF. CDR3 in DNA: TGTGCCAGCAGCTTGGGCGGGAGAGGGCACAATGAGCAGTTCTTC.

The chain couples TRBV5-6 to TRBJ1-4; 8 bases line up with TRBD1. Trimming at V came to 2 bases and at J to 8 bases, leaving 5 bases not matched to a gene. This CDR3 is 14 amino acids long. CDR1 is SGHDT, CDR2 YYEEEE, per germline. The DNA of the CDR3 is TGTGCCAGCAGCTTACAGGGGGGAGGAGAAAAACTGTTTTTT. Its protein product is CASSLQGGGEKLFF.

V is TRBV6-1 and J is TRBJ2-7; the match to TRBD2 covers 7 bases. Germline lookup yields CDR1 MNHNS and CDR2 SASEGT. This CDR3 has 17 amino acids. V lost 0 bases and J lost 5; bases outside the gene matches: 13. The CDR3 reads CASSEAGGPYFPHEQYV. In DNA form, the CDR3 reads TGTGCCAGCAGTGAAGCGGGAGGGCCTTATTTCCCCCACGAGCAGTACGTC.